This section outlines one T cell receptor (beta chain) sequence together with its context. No antigen is known for it. A clone one base away is much larger, so this may be a read error. Next came a second PCR, run for about 7 to 11 cycles, which used a sample-barcoded 5' primer along with a J-beta primer mix. TCRdb redid the calling of the 5' RACE reads with MiXCR, one entry per CDR3 protein. The table includes 850,000 to 1,300,000 distinct CDR3 sequences, 40% to 45% detected once. This record belongs to a study of blood T cells in healthy people across ages. Whole-study results and caveats: Compared with aged donors, long-lived donors showed fewer expanded clones, suggesting selection. Researchers deemed the diversity estimates from one million T cells underestimates.

CDR3 length: 13 residues. Germline CDR1 MNHEY, CDR2 SMNVEV (reference sequence). This TCR was recovered from a woman aged 55-69 years in good health. The sample taken for sequencing was blood. The chain combines TRBV27 with TRBJ2-7, with D maybe TRBD2 (6 bases). The CDR3 DNA follows: TGTGCCGGCAGTTTTGGGAGGTTCTACGAGCAGTACTTC. Residues: CAGSFGRFYEQYF.